This TCR beta chain was obtained from a study of T cells in Graves' hyperthyroidism and ophthalmopathy. This clonotype occurred a few times. Germline CDR1 and CDR2: SGHKS and YYEKEE (reference sequence). The CDR3 consists of 18 residues. J gave up 3 bases and V 1 base, and 7 bases lay outside the gene matches. The CDR3 regions of TCR beta were amplified from RNA transcripts. The TCR CDR3 was amplified in a first-round RT-PCR using the HTBI primer set. One entry per CDR3 protein, called by TCRdb with MiXCR from the multiplex PCR reads. The sample holds about half a million distinct CDR3 sequences; roughly 23% are singletons and the top ten take around 50%.

The genes are TRBV5-5 and TRBJ2-1, with TRBD2 identical over 13 bases. This sequence was found in a woman in her 70s with Graves' ophthalmopathy. Sequences were obtained from blood. In DNA form, the CDR3 reads TGTGCCAGCAGCTTGAGCGGACTAGCGGGAGTGGGCTACAATGAGCAGTTCTTC. Protein sequence: CASSLSGLAGVGYNEQFF.